This is a list of T cell receptor beta chains from one sample in a study of TIL therapy for anti-PD-1-resistant metastatic lung cancer. Measured with immunoSEQ multiplex PCR; TCRdb has only the in-frame clones, and not every one. The sample has 95,000 or so clones, roughly two thirds seen once. The material sequenced was tumor tissue, taken at baseline. These receptor sequences come from a person aged 25 to 85 with non-small cell lung cancer. Both conserved end residues are part of each CDR3. Each record gives: CDR3 length, J gene, D gene, clone size, V gene, CDR3 protein, CDR3 DNA. A D gene is named only where the DNA matches it firmly. Size tells how often a clone was seen (once, few, many) or the class of an expanded clone, and some rows leave it out.

15,TRBJ1-6,.,.,TRBV3-1/TRBV3-2,CASRPSRLYNSPLHF,TGTGCCAGCAGACCCTCGAGGCTGTATAATTCACCCCTCCACTTT
13,TRBJ1-1,TRBD1,few,TRBV19,CASGQGPNTEAFF,TGTGCCAGCGGACAGGGGCCGAACACTGAAGCTTTCTTT
16,TRBJ1-1,TRBD1,.,TRBV28,CASIGAGGAGNTEAFF,TGTGCCAGCATCGGCGCAGGGGGCGCGGGGAACACTGAAGCTTTCTTT
13,TRBJ1-3,.,.,TRBV11-2,CASSAMVGNTIYF,TGTGCCAGCAGCGCCATGGTCGGAAACACCATATATTTT
12,TRBJ1-2,TRBD1,.,TRBV24-1,CATSSGGYGYTF,TGTGCCACCAGTTCAGGGGGCTATGGCTACACCTTC
16,TRBJ2-1,TRBD2,.,TRBV6-2/TRBV6-3,CASSEPGLAGVFEQFF,TGTGCCAGCAGCGAACCGGGACTAGCGGGAGTCTTTGAGCAGTTCTTC
14,TRBJ1-1,.,few,TRBV11-2,CASSFPGQGTEAFF,TGTGCCAGCAGCTTTCCTGGGCAGGGCACTGAAGCTTTCTTT
14,TRBJ1-6,.,many,TRBV5-1,CASSLDSSNSPLHF,TGCGCCAGCAGCTTGGACAGCAGTAATTCACCCCTCCACTTT
14,TRBJ2-7,.,.,TRBV28,CASRTANRVYEQYF,TGTGCCAGCAGGACGGCGAACAGGGTCTACGAGCAGTACTTC
14,TRBJ2-1,TRBD1,.,TRBV6-2/TRBV6-3,CASSYQGDHNEQFF,TGTGCCAGCAGTTATCAGGGGGATCACAATGAGCAGTTCTTC
15,TRBJ2-3,.,.,TRBV10-1,CASSERAAGTDTQYF,TGCGCCAGCAGTGAAAGGGCTGCGGGTACAGATACGCAGTATTTT
15,TRBJ2-6,.,.,TRBV19,CASSIAVSGANVLTF,TGTGCCAGTAGTATAGCAGTCTCTGGGGCCAACGTCCTGACTTTC
14,TRBJ2-3,.,few,TRBV7-9,CASSPPHITDTQYF,TGTGCCAGCAGCCCACCTCACATCACAGATACGCAGTATTTT
15,TRBJ2-5,TRBD2,.,TRBV6-2/TRBV6-3,CASSLVAGGPETQYF,TGTGCCAGCAGCCTAGTAGCGGGGGGGCCGGAGACCCAGTACTTC
13,TRBJ2-1,TRBD1,.,TRBV2,CASKGQGYNEQFF,TGTGCCAGCAAGGGACAGGGGTACAATGAGCAGTTCTTC